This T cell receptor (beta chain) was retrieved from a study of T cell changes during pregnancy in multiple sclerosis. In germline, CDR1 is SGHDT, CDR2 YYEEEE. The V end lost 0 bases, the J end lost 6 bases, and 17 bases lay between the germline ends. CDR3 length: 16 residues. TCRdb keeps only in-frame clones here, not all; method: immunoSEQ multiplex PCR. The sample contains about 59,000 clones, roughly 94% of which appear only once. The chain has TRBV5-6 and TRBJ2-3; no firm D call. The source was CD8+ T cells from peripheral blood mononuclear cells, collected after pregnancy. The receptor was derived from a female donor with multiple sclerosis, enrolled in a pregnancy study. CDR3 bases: TGTGCCAGCAGCTTGGCCGTGGAAGCTAGAACGGATACGCAGTATTTT. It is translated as CASSLAVEARTDTQYF.